A single sample is the source of the 27 T cell receptor beta chains below, sequenced in a study of shared clonotypes between healthy human individuals. Produced via immunoSEQ multiplex PCR; TCRdb's table is partial and in-frame only. Of more than 2 million clones listed, approximately 94% are singletons. The sequenced sample was naive CD4+ T cells sorted from blood. As to subset: CD45RA+ positively selected. The receptors originated from a man aged 18-30 years in good health.

V and J are TRBV6-5 and TRBJ1-3, with a tentative D call TRBD1 (6 bases). Deletions cut 7 bases from V and 0 bases from J, with 13 bases between. This CDR3 comprises 15 residues. Germline CDR1 MNHEY, CDR2 SVGAGI. The chain's CDR3 is CASTTGANSGNTIYF. The DNA of the CDR3 is TGTGCCAGCACCACGGGGGCTAACTCTGGAAACACCATATATTTT.

The genes are TRBV10-1 and TRBJ1-5, with D maybe TRBD1 (5 bases). CDR1 and CDR2 from the germline V gene are WNHNN and SYGVQD (reference sequence). V shed 4 bases and J shed 2 bases, with 12 bases lying between them. This CDR3 comprises 15 residues. The CDR3 nucleotides read TGCGCCAGCAGTGCGGATAGGGGACGCAATCAGCCCCAGCATTTT. Translating it yields CASSADRGRNQPQHF.

As for this clone: The junction departs from germline at one end; a sequencing error may be responsible. This chain uses TRBV7-3 with TRBJ2-1, with D unclear. Germline V gives CDR1 SGHTA, CDR2 FQGTGA. The CDR3 covers 13 residues. CDR3 amino acids: CASSQYSHNEQFF. The CDR3 DNA follows: TGTGCCAGCAGCCAATACTCCCACAATGAGCAGTTCTTC.

This sequence joins TRBV7-9 and TRBJ1-1; 7 positions match TRBD1. Trimming cost V 1 base and J 2 bases; bases outside gene matches: 4. CDR3 length: 15 amino acids. Germline loops: CDR1 SEHNR, CDR2 FQNEAQ (reference sequence). This CDR3 reads CASSLEGGANTEAFF. For the CDR3, the DNA is TGTGCCAGCAGCTTAGAAGGGGGCGCCAACACTGAAGCTTTCTTT.

The chain links TRBV9 to TRBJ2-1, with TRBD2 matching 7 bases. CDR3 length equals 18 residues. The junction had 12 bases not matched to a gene; V was cut back by 3 bases and J by 0 bases. The germline gives CDR1 SGDLS, CDR2 YYNGEE. DNA for the CDR3: TGTGCCAGCAGCGCTACACCTCGCGGGGGAAGCTCCTACAATGAGCAGTTCTTC. Translated, it gives CASSATPRGGSSYNEQFF.

The chain links TRBV12-2 to TRBJ1-3; the listed D gene, TRBD1, was not tested against the DNA. TRBV12-2 is a documented pseudogene. The CDR3 spans 16 residues. The CDR3: CASRFRDRASGNTIYF. In nucleotides, the CDR3 is TGTGCAAGTCGCTTCAGGGACAGGGCCTCTGGAAACACCATATATTTT.

Remarks on this clone: Other DNA sequences in the sample encode the same CDR3. The chain couples TRBV5-1 to TRBJ1-1; D is ambiguous. V shed 0 bases and J shed 2 bases, with 5 bases lying between them. Looked up from germline, CDR1 is SGHRS and CDR2 is YFSETQ. CDR3 length equals 13 residues. The CDR3 region has the DNA TGCGCCAGCAGCTTGGAATTCAACACTGAAGCTTTCTTT. Translating gives CASSLEFNTEAFF.

A remark on this clone: The same CDR3 is also encoded by other DNA sequences in this sample. V and J are TRBV25-1 and TRBJ2-1; tentative D call: TRBD2 (6 bases). The length of the CDR3 is 11 residues. V shed 8 bases and J shed 7 bases, with 9 bases lying between them. Germline V gives CDR1 MGHDK, CDR2 SYGVNS. CDR3 loop: CASSLANEQFF. DNA for the CDR3: TGTGCCAGCTCACTAGCAAATGAGCAGTTCTTC.

The chain links TRBV27 to TRBJ2-3, with D maybe TRBD2 (5 bases). This CDR3 contains 14 residues. From germline, CDR1 is MNHEY and CDR2 SMNVEV (reference sequence). The germline V and J ends were trimmed by 3 bases and 1 base, with 8 bases remaining between them. CDR3 region: CASSFLGGTDTQYF. The CDR3 DNA sequence: TGTGCCAGCAGTTTCCTCGGGGGCACAGATACGCAGTATTTT.

CDR3 bases: TGTGCCACCAGCAGAGACAGGGGGAATAGCAATCAGCCCCAGCATTTT. It specifies CATSRDRGNSNQPQHF. The J gene is TRBJ1-5, the V gene TRBV15, with 7 positions matching TRBD1. The germline CDR1 and CDR2 sequences are LNHNV and YYDKDF (reference sequence). The CDR3 sequence is 16 residues long. Unmatched junction bases numbered 2, after V lost 0 bases and J lost 0 bases.

The V call is TRBV7-9, the J call TRBJ2-7; perhaps TRBD1 as D (6 bases). V gave up 5 bases and J gave up 3 bases, with 14 bases separating them. The CDR3 runs to 14 residues. CDR1 and CDR2 from the germline V gene are SEHNR and FQNEAQ (reference sequence). The DNA for the CDR3 is TGTGCCAGCAGCATGCCGGGACAAGTCTACGAGCAGTACTTC. This translates into CASSMPGQVYEQYF.

The chain carries TRBV5-4 and TRBJ1-1; D perhaps matches TRBD1 (6 bases). The CDR3 is 16 amino acids. Germline CDR1 is SGHNT and CDR2 is YYREEE (reference sequence). Trimming pared 0 bases from V and 0 bases from J, leaving 12 bases between. The CDR3 nucleotides read TGTGCCAGCAGCTTGGCCAGGGGACTACTGAACACTGAAGCTTTCTTT. Residues: CASSLARGLLNTEAFF.

The rearrangement uses TRBV6-1 and TRBJ2-7; D might be TRBD1 (5 bases). Trimming shortened V by 7 bases and J by 4 bases, and 17 bases separated the two germline ends. CDR1 and CDR2 (germline): MNHNS, SASEGT. The CDR3 has 14 amino acids. CDR3 protein: CASKRTGTGYEQYF. The CDR3 bases are TGTGCCAGCAAGCGAACAGGAACGGGTTACGAGCAGTACTTC.

The rearrangement links TRBV18 to TRBJ2-7; D gene uncertain. Germline-derived CDR1 and CDR2 are KGHSH and LQKENI. This CDR3 is 11 amino acids long. The germline V and J ends were trimmed by 6 bases and 7 bases, with 10 bases remaining between them. CDR3 sequence (DNA): TGTGCCAGCTCCGCCAAAGGGGAGCAGTACTTC. This encodes CASSAKGEQYF.

The chain joins TRBV6-5 to TRBJ1-1; D is ambiguous. The CDR3 is made up of 14 amino acids. Looked up from germline, CDR1 is MNHEY and CDR2 is SVGAGI. Trimming took off 6 bases at V and 1 base at J, with 12 bases between the two ends. The CDR3 is CASRPDLWNTEAFF. CDR3 bases: TGTGCCAGCAGGCCGGATCTTTGGAACACTGAAGCTTTCTTT.

The chain couples TRBV6-4 to TRBJ2-7; tentatively, D is TRBD2 (6 bases). CDR1 is MRHNA, CDR2 SNTAGT, per germline. CDR3 length equals 17 residues. The germline V and J ends were trimmed by 6 bases and 2 bases, with 23 bases remaining between them. The CDR3 sequence: CASSCSPPAGRTYEQYF. In DNA, the CDR3 is TGTGCCAGCAGCTGTTCCCCCCCGGCGGGACGAACCTACGAGCAGTACTTC.

This clone turned up a few times. The genes are TRBV15 and TRBJ2-2; D perhaps matches TRBD1 (6 bases). The CDR3 extends over 19 amino acids. CDR1 is LNHNV, CDR2 YYDKDF, per germline (reference sequence). V was cut by 2 bases and J by 1 base, with 20 bases left in between. The CDR3 DNA reads TGTGCCACCAGCAGATTGACAGGAGACACGAGAGAGAACACCGGGGAGCTGTTTTTT. This encodes CATSRLTGDTRENTGELFF.

This chain joins TRBV5-1 and TRBJ1-1, with D possibly TRBD1 on 6 matching bases. This CDR3 is 14 amino acids long. Germline-derived CDR1 and CDR2 are SGHRS and YFSETQ. The V end was cut by 4 bases, the J end by 3 bases, with 13 bases between. The CDR3 spells CASSADTGYTEAFF. DNA for the CDR3: TGCGCCAGCAGCGCCGACACAGGGTACACTGAAGCTTTCTTT.

The J gene is TRBJ2-1, the V gene TRBV25-1, with 7 bases aligning to TRBD2. This CDR3 region has 18 residues. Germline V gene data show CDR1 as MGHDK and CDR2 as SYGVNS. V was pared by 1 base and J by 0 bases, with 9 bases of the junction left unmatched. CDR3 bases: TGTGCCAGCAGTGAATCCCTACTAGCGACGAGCTCCTACAATGAGCAGTTCTTC. It translates to CASSESLLATSSYNEQFF.

The chain joins TRBV7-2 to TRBJ1-1; maybe TRBD1 (6 bases). The germline V and J ends were trimmed by 6 bases and 5 bases, with 16 bases remaining between them. CDR1 is SGHTA and CDR2 is FQGNSA in the germline V gene. This CDR3 is built from 14 residues. CDR3 loop: CASRNLGGQTEAFF. For the CDR3, the DNA is TGTGCCAGCAGGAACCTAGGGGGTCAAACTGAAGCTTTCTTT.

The rearrangement uses TRBV7-9 and TRBJ1-2; D is ambiguous. CDR1 and CDR2 (germline): SEHNR, FQNEAQ (reference sequence). V dropped 3 bases and J dropped 6 bases, with 11 bases sitting between them. The CDR3 contains 13 residues. The CDR3 region has the DNA TGTGCCAGCAGCTTTGGGCAGAATAATGGCTACACCTTC. Translated, it gives CASSFGQNNGYTF.

DNA for the CDR3: TGTGCCAGCTCACCAGCCGGGACTCCCCGTAACGAGCAGTACTTC. Translation: CASSPAGTPRNEQYF. The J gene is TRBJ2-7, the V gene TRBV18; weak D call: TRBD2 (6 bases). This CDR3 region has 15 residues. Germline lookup yields CDR1 KGHSH and CDR2 LQKENI. Trimming removed 2 bases from V and 5 bases from J, with 16 bases in between.

Concerning this clone itself: One end of the junction is discordant with germline, which a read error may explain. The sample has other DNA sequences that encode this CDR3 too. The CDR3 DNA follows: TGCGCCAGCAGTTTGGCAGGGGCGGGGAATCAGCCCCAGCATTTT. This translates into CASSLAGAGNQPQHF. V is TRBV5-1 and J is TRBJ1-5, with D possibly being TRBD1 (6 bases). Germline V gene sequence: CDR1 SGHRS, CDR2 YFSETQ. The CDR3 is 15 residues long.

This clone appeared once. The chain recombines TRBV18 with TRBJ1-3, with D perhaps TRBD1 (5 bases). This CDR3 contains 17 residues. Germline V lookup: CDR1 KGHSH, CDR2 LQKENI. Trimming took 2 bases from V and 0 from J, leaving 14 bases between them. The CDR3 coding sequence is TGTGCCAGCTCACCAGTAGGGGAAGGGTACTCTGGAAACACCATATATTTT. It encodes CASSPVGEGYSGNTIYF. Variable domain in full (rest from reference TRBV18 and TRBJ1-3): NAGVMQNPRHLVRRRGQEARLRCSPMKGHSHVYWYRQLPEEGLKFMVYLQKENIIDESGMPKERFSAEFPKEGPSILRIQQVVRGDSAAYFCASSPVGEGYSGNTIYFGEGSWLTVV.

This chain links TRBV15 with TRBJ2-7, with D uncertain. The CDR3 totals 14 residues. Trimming shortened V by 0 bases and J by 7 bases, and 13 bases separated the two germline ends. Germline values: CDR1 LNHNV, CDR2 YYDKDF (reference sequence). The CDR3 nucleotides are TGTGCCACCAGCAGAGATCAATTAGACGGGGAGCAGTACTTC. It encodes CATSRDQLDGEQYF.

The chain joins TRBV27 to TRBJ2-2; D ambiguous. CDR3 size: 12 residues. The V and J ends lost 2 bases and 8 bases respectively, with 6 bases between them. Germline V gene lookup returns CDR1 MNHEY and CDR2 SMNVEV (reference sequence). CDR3 sequence reads: CASSLNGGELFF. The CDR3 DNA follows: TGTGCCAGCAGTTTAAACGGGGGGGAGCTGTTTTTT.

This rearrangement joins TRBV5-4 to TRBJ1-6; possibly TRBD1 for D (5 bases). V lost 4 bases and J lost 7, with 15 bases in between. Germline CDR1 is SGHNT and CDR2 is YYREEE (reference sequence). This CDR3 comprises 15 residues. The chain's CDR3 is CASSQQGERNSPLHF. Written as DNA, the CDR3 is TGTGCCAGCAGCCAACAAGGGGAGAGGAATTCACCCCTCCACTTT.